What follows are 23 T cell receptor beta chains derived from one specimen sequenced in a study of blood T cell repertoires in COVID-19. The data were produced by immunoSEQ multiplex PCR, yet TCRdb's version contains in-frame clones alone and is incomplete. The sample holds about 310,000 clones, roughly 84% seen once. Input material: peripheral blood. Every receptor here comes from a man between 45 and 60 years old with active or convalescent COVID-19.

The V call is TRBV7-8, the J call TRBJ1-1; possibly TRBD1 for D (5 bases). The CDR3 has 16 amino acids. The germline V gene has CDR1 SGHVS and CDR2 FQNEAQ. V was cut by 0 bases and J by 0 bases, with 11 bases left in between. The CDR3 DNA sequence: TGTGCCAGCAGCTTAGCCCTAGGACATATGAACACTGAAGCTTTCTTT. As protein: CASSLALGHMNTEAFF.

The rearrangement uses TRBV5-3 and TRBJ2-1, with 11 bases lining up with TRBD1. TRBV5-3 is assigned to the ORF class and has an uncertain function. The CDR3 is 15 amino acids. The junction had 7 bases not matched to a gene; V was cut back by 3 bases and J by 8 bases. The CDR3 nucleotides read TGTGCCAGAAGCTACCGGGACAGGGGGTTCCATGAGCAGTTCTTC. It encodes CARSYRDRGFHEQFF.

The J gene is TRBJ2-3, the V gene TRBV7-9, with unresolved D. The CDR3 has 14 residues. V dropped 7 bases and J dropped 2 bases, with 13 bases sitting between them. CDR1 is SEHNR and CDR2 is FQNEAQ in the germline V gene (reference sequence). CDR3 DNA: TGTGCCAGCACCAAAACTGTTTCCACAGATACGCAGTATTTT. This sequence encodes CASTKTVSTDTQYF.

A note on this clone: The same CDR3 is also encoded by other DNA sequences in this sample. The rearrangement joins TRBV30 to TRBJ1-5, with 9 bases identical to TRBD1. With 0 bases clipped from V and 4 bases from J, the junction kept 1 base outside the gene matches. Per the germline V gene, CDR1 is GTSNPN and CDR2 is SVGIG (reference sequence). CDR3 size: 14 residues. This CDR3 reads CAWSVGTGNQPQHF. CDR3 nucleotide sequence: TGTGCCTGGAGTGTAGGGACAGGGAATCAGCCCCAGCATTTT.

The chain joins TRBV19 to TRBJ1-1, with TRBD1 as a possible D gene (5 bases). This CDR3 comprises 12 residues. Germline CDR1 is LNHDA and CDR2 is SQIVND (reference sequence). The V gene lost 5 bases and the J gene lost 11 bases, with 15 bases spanning the gap. This CDR3 reads CASSRQGSRAFF. The CDR3 DNA reads TGTGCCAGTAGTCGCCAGGGATCCAGGGCTTTCTTT.

The rearrangement links TRBV5-4 to TRBJ2-7; the match to TRBD1 covers 10 bases. V was pared by 4 bases and J by 5 bases, with 3 bases of the junction left unmatched. The CDR3 contains 13 residues. Germline CDR1 and CDR2: SGHNT and YYREEE (reference sequence). The DNA for the CDR3 is TGTGCCAGCAGCCGACAGGGGGCGGACGAGCAGTACTTC. Its protein product is CASSRQGADEQYF. The whole variable domain, filled in from reference TRBV5-4 and TRBJ2-7, reads ETGVTQSPTHLIKTRGQQVTLRCSSQSGHNTVSWYQQALGQGPQFIFQYYREEENGRGNFPPRFSGLQFPNYSSELNVNALELDDSALYLCASSRQGADEQYFGPGTRLTVT.

This clone was detected only once. The chain couples TRBV28 to TRBJ2-5; a possible D gene is TRBD2 (5 bases). Trimming left V 6 bases short and J 4 bases short, with 21 bases between. This CDR3 contains 16 residues. Per the germline V gene, CDR1 is MDHEN and CDR2 is SYDVKM. The CDR3 here is CASSTATPGRGETQYF. CDR3 DNA: TGTGCCAGCAGCACGGCGACACCGGGTCGGGGAGAGACCCAGTACTTC.

The rearrangement joins TRBV3-1 (or the pseudogene TRBV3-2) to TRBJ1-1; D is possibly TRBD1 (5 bases). The germline V and J ends were trimmed by 6 bases and 1 base, with 18 bases remaining between them. CDR3 length: 16 amino acids. Germline CDR1 and CDR2: LGHDT and YNNKEL (reference sequence). CDR3 coding DNA: TGTGCCAGCAGTCCACGGGGGTATAGGAGGAACACTGAAGCTTTCTTT. Translating it yields CASSPRGYRRNTEAFF.

This clone was detected only once. The chain joins TRBV2 to TRBJ1-4, with TRBD1 identical over 9 bases. In germline, CDR1 is SNHLY, CDR2 FYNNEI. The V segment lost 7 bases and the J segment 7 bases; nucleotides outside the gene matches: 7. The CDR3 has 14 residues. The CDR3 loop is CASILTGGGEKLFF. In DNA, the CDR3 is TGTGCCAGCATCCTCACAGGGGGCGGTGAAAAACTGTTTTTT. Full variable domain (rest looked up from reference TRBV2 and TRBJ1-4): EPEVTQTPSHQVTQMGQEVILRCVPISNHLYFYWYRQILGQKVEFLVSFYNNEISEKSEIFDDQFSVERPDGSNFTLKIRSTKLEDSAMYFCASILTGGGEKLFFGSGTQLSVL.

The V and J genes are TRBV28 and TRBJ1-5; TRBD1 aligns across 8 bases. The CDR3 runs 15 residues. Unmatched junction bases numbered 4, after V lost 6 bases and J lost 0 bases. Germline V lookup: CDR1 MDHEN, CDR2 SYDVKM. As DNA, the CDR3 is TGTGCCAGCAGCGCGGGACAGGTTAGCAATCAGCCCCAGCATTTT. This codes for CASSAGQVSNQPQHF.

This clone was seen a handful of times. The rearrangement uses TRBV5-6 and TRBJ1-2; TRBD1 might be the D (5 bases). Germline-derived CDR1 and CDR2 are SGHDT and YYEEEE. The V gene lost 1 base and the J gene lost 8 bases, with 18 bases spanning the gap. CDR3 length: 15 amino acids. In DNA form, the CDR3 reads TGTGCCAGCAGCTTGCCTCAGGGAGGCCCTGGCGGCTACACCTTC. Its translation: CASSLPQGGPGGYTF.

This clone was detected only once. V gene TRBV11-2 combines with J gene TRBJ1-1; 8 bases align to TRBD1. V was pared by 5 bases and J by 1 base, with 3 bases of the junction left unmatched. Per the germline V gene, CDR1 is SGHAT and CDR2 is FQNNGV. The length of the CDR3 is 14 residues. This CDR3 reads CASSPGQGNTEAFF. The CDR3 DNA reads TGTGCCAGCAGCCCCGGACAGGGGAACACTGAAGCTTTCTTT.

In this sample, this clone turned up a few times. The V and J genes are TRBV29-1 and TRBJ1-2; 10 bases align to TRBD1. V was clipped by 3 bases and J by 6 bases; unmatched bases: 13. There are 16 residues in the CDR3. In germline, CDR1 is SQVTM, CDR2 ANQGSEA. The CDR3 spells CSVEPHPDRGVDGYTF. The CDR3 coding sequence is TGCAGCGTTGAGCCCCATCCGGACAGGGGGGTAGATGGCTACACCTTC. Full variable domain (rest looked up from reference TRBV29-1 and TRBJ1-2): SAVISQKPSRDICQRGTSLTIQCQVDSQVTMMFWYRQQPGQSLTLIATANQGSEATYESGFVIDKFPISRPNLTFSTLTVSNMSPEDSSIYLCSVEPHPDRGVDGYTFGSGTRLTVV.

V is TRBV5-1 and J is TRBJ1-5; no reliable D call. Trimming removed 7 bases from V and 5 bases from J, with 31 bases in between. The CDR3 spans 19 residues. Germline V lookup: CDR1 SGHRS, CDR2 YFSETQ. The CDR3 spells CASDRVDLREGGLDQPQHF. The CDR3 region has the DNA TGCGCCAGCGACCGCGTTGACCTAAGAGAGGGCGGGTTGGATCAGCCCCAGCATTTT.

This chain uses TRBV4-3 with TRBJ1-3; a weak D match, TRBD1 (5 bases). The CDR3 totals 14 residues. Between the trimmed V and J ends, which lost 1 base and 6 bases, there was a span of 10 bases. Germline values: CDR1 LGHNA, CDR2 YSLEER. CDR3 loop: CASSQVQALNTIYF. The CDR3 nucleotides are TGCGCCAGCAGCCAAGTACAGGCTTTAAACACCATATATTTT.

The V and J genes are TRBV5-6 and TRBJ1-5; D remains ambiguous. The CDR3 sequence is 14 residues long. Germline assignment: CDR1 SGHDT and CDR2 YYEEEE. Trimming took 3 bases from V and 5 from J, leaving 12 bases between them. As DNA, the CDR3 is TGTGCCAGCAGCTCCGGAGGGAATTATCAGCCCCAGCATTTT. This encodes CASSSGGNYQPQHF.

In its sample, this clone was seen a few times. The chain uses TRBV5-6 and TRBJ1-2; D perhaps matches TRBD1 (5 bases). Germline assignment: CDR1 SGHDT and CDR2 YYEEEE. Trimming stripped 0 bases from V and 4 bases from J, with 16 bases between. The CDR3 is 16 amino acids. CDR3 in DNA: TGTGCCAGCAGCTTGGAAGGGGCGCAGGAAAGCTATGGCTACACCTTC. Protein product: CASSLEGAQESYGYTF.

The rearrangement links TRBV6-2 or TRBV6-3 to TRBJ2-1; D is uncertain. This CDR3 has 14 residues. The germline CDR1 and CDR2 sequences are MNHEY and SVGEGT. V lost 2 bases, J lost 5 bases, and 10 bases lay in between. CDR3 in DNA: TGTGCCAGCAGTTACGCGAACCTTCACAATGAGCAGTTCTTC. Protein product: CASSYANLHNEQFF.

The V call is TRBV7-3, the J call TRBJ1-1; D is perhaps TRBD1 (5 bases). Germline values: CDR1 SGHTA, CDR2 FQGTGA. The CDR3 spans 15 residues. V was trimmed by 5 bases and J by 3 bases, leaving 16 bases between them. CDR3 protein: CASSPYGTGDTEAFF. The CDR3 DNA sequence: TGTGCCAGCAGCCCCTATGGGACGGGAGACACTGAAGCTTTCTTT.

This chain links TRBV7-9 with TRBJ1-6; 8 bases agree with TRBD1. There are 15 residues in the CDR3. Trimming cost V 1 base and J 7 bases; bases outside gene matches: 3. Germline V CDR1 and CDR2: SEHNR, FQNEAQ (reference sequence). Here the CDR3 reads CASSLETGVNSPLHF. In DNA, the CDR3 is TGTGCCAGCAGCTTAGAGACAGGGGTGAATTCACCCCTCCACTTT.

The gene calls are TRBV27 and TRBJ1-1; maybe TRBD1 (5 bases). V lost 4 bases, J lost 0 bases, and 9 bases lay in between. CDR3 length: 14 residues. From germline, CDR1 is MNHEY and CDR2 SMNVEV (reference sequence). CDR3 in DNA: TGTGCCAGCAGTTCACAGGATATGAACACTGAAGCTTTCTTT. It codes for CASSSQDMNTEAFF.

This sequence joins TRBV11-2 and TRBJ2-7, with D possibly TRBD1 on 6 matching bases. Germline CDR1 is SGHAT and CDR2 is FQNNGV. Trimming stripped 0 bases from V and 4 bases from J, with 13 bases between. This CDR3 contains 15 residues. CDR3 in amino acids: CASSLEGRGGYEQYF. CDR3 coding DNA: TGTGCCAGCAGCTTAGAAGGACGAGGGGGATACGAGCAGTACTTC. Full variable domain (remainder filled in from reference TRBV11-2 and TRBJ2-7): EAGVAQSPRYKIIEKRQSVAFWCNPISGHATLYWYQQILGQGPKLLIQFQNNGVVDDSQLPKDRFSAERLKGVDSTLKIQPAKLEDSAVYLCASSLEGRGGYEQYFGPGTRLTVT.

The chain has TRBV28 and TRBJ1-2, with D perhaps TRBD1 (6 bases). This CDR3 spans 14 amino acids. Germline lookup yields CDR1 MDHEN and CDR2 SYDVKM. V lost 8 bases, J lost 0 bases, and 13 bases lay in between. The CDR3 DNA follows: TGTGCCAGCGTTAAACAGGGCCCTAACTATGGCTACACCTTC. It specifies CASVKQGPNYGYTF.